These T cell receptor beta chains were read from a single sample in a study of blood T cells in healthy people across ages. TCRdb redid the calling of the 5' RACE reads with MiXCR, one entry per CDR3 protein. The sample lists roughly 1,500,000 distinct CDR3 sequences; 30% to 35% were seen once. Material: blood. Every receptor here comes from a woman in her thirties in good health. Each CDR3 is given with its conserved first and last residue. The D gene is left open where the match is weak. The size entry is marked missing in some rows and otherwise reads once, few, many or a size class.

v_call	d_call	clone_size	j_call	cdr3_length	cdr3_aa	cdr3_nt
TRBV5-1	NA	NA	TRBJ2-7	14	CASSLGTDRGEQYF	TGCGCCAGCAGCTTGGGTACCGATCGGGGCGAGCAGTACTTC
TRBV27	NA	NA	TRBJ2-5	16	CASSLFGEGAEETQYF	TGTGCCAGCAGTTTATTCGGTGAAGGGGCGGAAGAGACCCAGTACTTC
TRBV9	NA	few	TRBJ2-1	16	CASSVGSQPGGNEQFF	TGTGCCAGCAGCGTAGGTTCGCAACCCGGGGGAAATGAGCAGTTCTTC
TRBV25-1	TRBD2	NA	TRBJ2-6	18	CASSGLAGGRSGANVLTF	TGTGCCAGCAGTGGCCTAGCGGGAGGCCGCTCTGGGGCCAACGTCCTGACTTTC
TRBV9	NA	few	TRBJ2-7	13	CASSLSDGGEQYF	TGTGCCAGCAGCCTTAGCGACGGGGGCGAGCAGTACTTC
TRBV10-3	TRBD1	few	TRBJ1-1	14	CAISETGGDTEAFF	TGTGCCATCAGCGAAACAGGGGGGGACACTGAAGCTTTCTTT
TRBV19	NA	NA	TRBJ1-1	13	CASSWTGGIGAFF	TGTGCCAGTAGTTGGACGGGCGGGATCGGAGCTTTCTTT
TRBV4-1	NA	NA	TRBJ2-1	14	CASSQEVRNNEQFF	TGCGCCAGCAGCCAAGAGGTCAGGAACAATGAGCAGTTCTTC
TRBV5-1	TRBD2	NA	TRBJ2-1	17	CASSGGSSGGSYNEQFF	TGCGCCAGCAGCGGCGGATCCAGCGGGGGGTCCTACAATGAGCAGTTCTTC
TRBV28	NA	NA	TRBJ1-2	12	CASSRSHRGYTF	TGTGCCAGCAGTCGAAGTCATCGGGGCTACACCTTC